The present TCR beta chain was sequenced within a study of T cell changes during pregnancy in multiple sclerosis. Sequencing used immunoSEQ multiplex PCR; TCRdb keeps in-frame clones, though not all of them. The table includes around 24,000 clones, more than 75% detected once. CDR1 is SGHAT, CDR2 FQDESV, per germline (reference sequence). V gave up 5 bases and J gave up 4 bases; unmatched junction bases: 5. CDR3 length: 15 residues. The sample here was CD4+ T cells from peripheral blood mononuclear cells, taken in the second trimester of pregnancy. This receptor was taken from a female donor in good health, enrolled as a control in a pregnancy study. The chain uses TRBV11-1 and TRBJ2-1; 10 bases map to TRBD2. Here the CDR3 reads CASSRGLAEYNEQFF. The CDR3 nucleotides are TGTGCCAGCAGCCGCGGACTAGCGGAGTACAATGAGCAGTTCTTC. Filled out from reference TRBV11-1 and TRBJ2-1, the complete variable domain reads EAEVAQSPRYKITEKSQAVAFWCDPISGHATLYWYRQILGQGPELLVQFQDESVVDDSQLPKDRFSAERLKGVDSTLKIQPAELGDSAMYLCASSRGLAEYNEQFFGPGTRLTVL.